A single sample gave rise to the 17 T cell receptor beta chains below, sequenced in a study. TCRdb independently ran MiXCR on the 5' RACE reads; one entry per CDR3 protein. The sample has over 8,500 distinct CDR3 sequences, around a third seen once; the top ten hold 5.6%. Tregs were sorted as CD4+CD25+CD127-/low cells. Sequences were obtained from Tregs sorted from blood. These receptors were taken from a female donor with breast cancer.

This chain uses TRBV29-1 with TRBJ1-1, with D tentatively TRBD1 (5 bases). From germline, CDR1 is SQVTM and CDR2 ANQGSEA. Between the trimmed V and J ends, which lost 1 base and 4 bases, there was a span of 19 bases. The CDR3 extends over 16 amino acids. The CDR3 sequence: CSVEVFDLGGFTEAFF. CDR3 DNA: TGCAGCGTTGAAGTTTTTGATCTGGGGGGATTCACTGAAGCTTTCTTT.

Sample share makes this clonotype medium-sized. V gene TRBV5-1 combines with J gene TRBJ2-1; D may be TRBD2 (5 bases). This CDR3 comprises 16 residues. With 0 bases removed from V and 0 bases from J, the gap between germline ends came to 10 bases. Germline V CDR1 and CDR2: SGHRS, YFSETQ. The CDR3 region has the DNA TGCGCCAGCAGCTTGGGTACGGGAATCTCCTACAATGAGCAGTTCTTC. Translating it yields CASSLGTGISYNEQFF.

The chain couples TRBV7-2 to TRBJ1-2; D is perhaps TRBD1 (5 bases). This CDR3 is built from 16 residues. CDR1 SGHTA and CDR2 FQGNSA come from the germline V gene. Trimming shortened V by 4 bases and J by 0 bases, and 15 bases separated the two germline ends. The CDR3 sequence is CASSSSPGTANYGYTF. The CDR3 coding sequence is TGTGCCAGCAGCTCCTCACCAGGGACCGCTAACTATGGCTACACCTTC.

Note on this clonotype: A single base separates this from a much larger clone, so it may be a read error. The chain links TRBV2 to TRBJ2-1; 14 nucleotides line up with TRBD2. CDR3 length equals 14 residues. Germline assignment: CDR1 SNHLY and CDR2 FYNNEI. The CDR3, as DNA: TGTGCCGGCAGTGAAGGGACTAGCGGGAGAGTTGGATTCTTC. This codes for CAGSEGTSGRVGFF.

This sequence joins TRBV7-3 and TRBJ1-1; a possible D gene is TRBD1 (6 bases). CDR1 SGHTA and CDR2 FQGTGA come from the germline V gene. The V gene lost 2 bases and the J gene lost 3 bases, with 13 bases spanning the gap. This CDR3 contains 15 residues. CDR3 coding DNA: TGTGCCAGCAGCTTAGGGGGCTTGGAGGACACTGAAGCTTTCTTT. It is translated as CASSLGGLEDTEAFF.

The V gene is TRBV20-1, the J gene TRBJ2-2, with TRBD2 matching over 14 bases. CDR1 is DFQATT and CDR2 is SNEGSKA in the germline V gene (reference sequence). The CDR3 loop spans 20 amino acids. V gave up 3 bases and J gave up 6 bases; unmatched junction bases: 18. The CDR3, as DNA: TGCAGTGCTAGGATGAGCTCCGGGACTAGCGGGAGCGGTTGGGCCGGGGAGCTGTTTTTT. Amino acid sequence: CSARMSSGTSGSGWAGELFF.

The chain has TRBV5-1 and TRBJ2-1; maybe TRBD2 (6 bases). Germline CDR1 and CDR2: SGHRS and YFSETQ. V shed 2 bases and J shed 7 bases, with 16 bases lying between them. The CDR3 has 15 residues. The chain's CDR3 is CASSFAPGLDNEQFF. The CDR3 bases are TGCGCCAGCAGCTTCGCCCCGGGACTGGATAATGAGCAGTTCTTC.

The chain uses TRBV7-2 and TRBJ2-3; TRBD2 aligns across 7 bases. Germline assignment: CDR1 SGHTA and CDR2 FQGNSA. The CDR3 is made up of 16 amino acids. Unmatched junction bases numbered 19, after V lost 5 bases and J lost 11 bases. CDR3 DNA sequence: TGTGCCAGCAGCCCTCGGGATAGCGGGTGGTACAATGAGCAGTATTTT. This translates into CASSPRDSGWYNEQYF.

The chain joins TRBV2 to TRBJ2-1; perhaps TRBD1 as D (6 bases). The V end lost 6 bases, the J end lost 7 bases, and 13 bases lay between the germline ends. The CDR3 totals 13 residues. CDR1 and CDR2 from the germline V gene are SNHLY and FYNNEI. The CDR3 spells CASRPRTVNEQFF. For the CDR3, the DNA is TGTGCCAGCAGACCTCGGACAGTGAATGAGCAGTTCTTC.

By share, this clonotype counts as medium-sized. The chain combines TRBV18 with TRBJ1-2; no clear D. Germline-derived CDR1 and CDR2 are KGHSH and LQKENI. The CDR3 runs to 16 residues. Trimming took 2 bases from V and 3 from J, leaving 16 bases between them. Here the CDR3 reads CASSPTQEPRDYGYTF. The CDR3 region has the DNA TGTGCCAGCTCACCAACTCAGGAGCCTCGGGACTATGGCTACACCTTC.

The chain employs TRBV10-3 and TRBJ1-1; D gene ambiguous. Looked up from germline, CDR1 is ENHRY and CDR2 is SYGVKD. V dropped 1 base and J dropped 8 bases, with 14 bases sitting between them. The CDR3 totals 14 residues. CDR3 nucleotides: TGTGCCATCAGTGAGTTGGGCCCAATAGGGGAAGCTTTCTTT. As protein: CAISELGPIGEAFF.

Turning to this clonotype: Given a much more abundant clone one base away, this may be a read error. The V and J genes are TRBV20-1 and TRBJ2-5; D is uncertain. The CDR3 runs 13 residues. In germline, CDR1 is DFQATT, CDR2 SNEGSKA (reference sequence). CDR3 region: CSASGQQQEIQYF. In DNA, the CDR3 is TGCAGTGCTAGCGGCCAGCAGCAAGAGATCCAGTACTTC.

The rearrangement uses TRBV11-1 and TRBJ2-5, with D tentatively TRBD1 (6 bases). Germline assignment: CDR1 SGHAT and CDR2 FQDESV (reference sequence). Trimming shortened V by 5 bases and J by 4 bases, and 14 bases separated the two germline ends. The CDR3 extends over 14 amino acids. The CDR3: CASSAGQPGETQYF. DNA for the CDR3: TGTGCCAGCAGCGCCGGACAGCCGGGAGAGACCCAGTACTTC.

The chain carries TRBV3-1 and TRBJ1-1; tentatively, D is TRBD1 (5 bases). Germline CDR1 reads LGHDT; CDR2 reads YNNKEL (reference sequence). Trimming left V 4 bases short and J 7 bases short, with 13 bases between. This CDR3 contains 13 residues. CDR3 sequence reads: CASSRPGKSEAFF. CDR3 sequence (DNA): TGTGCCAGCAGCCGCCCAGGGAAAAGTGAAGCTTTCTTT.

The chain combines TRBV7-2 with TRBJ2-5; 10 bases agree with TRBD1. The CDR3 covers 17 residues. The ends lost 3 bases at V and 2 bases at J; junction bases unmatched: 9. CDR1 and CDR2 (germline): SGHTA, FQGNSA. This CDR3 reads CASSLGGTGALQETQYF. Here the CDR3 DNA reads TGTGCCAGCAGCTTGGGGGGGACAGGGGCGTTACAAGAGACCCAGTACTTC.

The rearrangement uses TRBV28 and TRBJ2-1; D is undetermined. Germline V gene data show CDR1 as MDHEN and CDR2 as SYDVKM. Trimming removed 6 bases from V and 0 bases from J, with 12 bases in between. The CDR3 extends over 15 amino acids. The DNA of the CDR3 is TGTGCCAGCAGAAAGGACCCGAGCTCCTACAATGAGCAGTTCTTC. Translating it yields CASRKDPSSYNEQFF.

This clonotype was counted a few times. V is TRBV7-2 and J is TRBJ2-3; the D is unclear. V lost 2 bases to trimming and J lost 6 bases, with 6 bases between them. This CDR3 comprises 12 residues. The germline V gene encodes CDR1 SGHTA and CDR2 FQGNSA. This CDR3 reads CASSLFVDTQYF. The CDR3 region has the DNA TGTGCCAGCAGCTTATTCGTGGATACGCAGTATTTT.